This T cell receptor (beta chain) was recovered during a study of blood T cell repertoires in COVID-19 (TCRdb year 2020). Background for the entire study: Collaborator samples came from the United States, Italy and Spain and covered acute and convalescent phases of COVID-19. Sample metadata almost always included a de-identified subject ID, COVID-19 status, age in years and sex. Subjects who had been exposed to COVID-19, were actively infected with it, or had recovered from it provided the deeply sampled blood TCRbeta repertoires that made up the dataset. The repertoires were released in a freely available public database intended as a resource for research on the immune response to SARS-CoV-2. The samples were drawn from the first 160 participants of the ongoing ImmuneRACE study and from 1,254 subjects provided by 6 global collaborators. HLA class I and class II types, where available, came from metadata supplied by the sample provider rather than from assay-based typing. The prospective study material was composed of cDNA or gDNA derived from T cells, B-cell-depleted T cells, or PBMCs. Overall study outcomes, separate from this receptor: How much clinical and demographic metadata was included differed by source and by participant, and the metadata was provided uncurated.

Points on this clone: It lacks a known antigen. The record has no base qualities; no much larger clone is one base away.

Participants in the prospective study were enrolled through a virtual design, were aged roughly 18 to 90 years, and lived in 24 United States geographic areas. In the prospective study, participants were assigned to cohorts based on the clinical history participants reported in a screening survey and a study questionnaire. Mobile phlebotomists in the prospective study collected whole blood, serum and a nasopharyngeal or oropharyngeal swab from every participant. Participants in the prospective study had the option to provide additional blood draws and questionnaires over a roughly 2-month period. Before DNA extraction, blood samples from the prospective study were shipped at room temperature or frozen. From the cysteine through the phenylalanine, the CDR3 covers 14 amino acids. The read is trimmed to its CDR3 DNA, 42 bases read in frame from base 1. For this chain, trimming is 5 bases at the V end and 9 bases at the J end, and the number of junction bases without a gene match is 10. CDR1 and CDR2, looked up from the germline V gene, are SGHAT and FQNNGV.

TCRbeta CDR3 regions were amplified from genomic DNA by means of the immunoSEQ Assay, a bias-controlled multiplex PCR. The study's processing was this. Nucleated cell counts per sample were estimated from amplification of reference gene primers within the assay. To quantify the absolute abundance of each unique TCRbeta CDR3 rearrangement, sequence reads were collapsed and filtered. Productive Simpson clonality was computed per sample as the square root of Simpson's diversity index over productive rearrangements. The clones in this table, taken by TCRdb from immuneACCESS, are in-frame only. Not every clone is retained; where verified, under half of the shortfall comes from an unresolved V gene, and the cause of the rest is unknown. The D gene and trimming were derived from the DNA, and the V and J assignments and clone size from that table. In all, the sample holds 300,000 to 500,000 clones, and 88% of those were seen once. Jointly, the top ten make up more than 2% of the sample.

This receptor was obtained from a woman aged 40 to 49 with acute COVID-19. Sample: PBMCs or T cells enriched from blood (not recorded which). The chain employs TRBV11-2 and TRBJ2-4; 7 bases in the junction line up with TRBD1. The CDR3 protein sequence reads: CASSQGVGPGIQYF. The DNA sequence follows: TGTGCCAGCAGCCAGGGGGTGGGCCCCGGCATTCAGTACTTC.